This TCR beta chain came from a study of blood T cell repertoires in COVID-19. Study-level background: The United States, Italy and Spain supplied acute and convalescent COVID-19 samples. Sample material is recorded as cDNA or gDNA derived from T cells, B-cell-depleted T cells, or PBMCs.

Followed over time, Seattle patients had been enrolled while infection was active. In the authors' workflow: Reference gene primer amplification in the assay estimated nucleated cell counts. Assay used: immunoSEQ multiplex PCR; TCRdb lists only in-frame clones, some missing. V, J and clone size reflect that table, while D and trimming were determined from the DNA. Of fewer than 350,000 clones detected, 86% appear once; the ten largest clones hold 10% to 15%. Sequences were obtained from peripheral blood. The TCR was taken from a woman in her twenties or thirties with COVID-19, enrolled during active disease.

The CDR3 here is CASSEGTEAPFNSPLHF. CDR3 DNA sequence: TGTGCCAGCAGTGAGGGGACAGAGGCACCCTTCAATTCACCCCTCCACTTT. V is TRBV6-1 and J is TRBJ1-6; 7 bases are shared with TRBD1. CDR1 and CDR2 (germline): MNHNS, SASEGT. Germline trimming cut 3 bases from V and 7 bases from J; bases unmatched to any gene: 12. The CDR3 totals 17 residues.